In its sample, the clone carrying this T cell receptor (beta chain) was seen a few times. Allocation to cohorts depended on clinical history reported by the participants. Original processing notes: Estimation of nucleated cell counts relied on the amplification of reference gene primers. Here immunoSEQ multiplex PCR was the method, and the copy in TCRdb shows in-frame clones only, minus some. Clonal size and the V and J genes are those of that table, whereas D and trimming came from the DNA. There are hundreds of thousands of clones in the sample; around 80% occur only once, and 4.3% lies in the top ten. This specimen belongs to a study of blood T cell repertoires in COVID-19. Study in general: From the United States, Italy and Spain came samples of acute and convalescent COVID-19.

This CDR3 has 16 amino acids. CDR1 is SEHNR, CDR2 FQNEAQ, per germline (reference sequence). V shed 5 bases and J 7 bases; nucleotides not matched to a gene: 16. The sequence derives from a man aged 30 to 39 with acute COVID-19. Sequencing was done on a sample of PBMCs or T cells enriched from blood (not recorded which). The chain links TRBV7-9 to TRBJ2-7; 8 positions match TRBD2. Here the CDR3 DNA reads TGTGCCAGCAGCGTGCGGGAGCGGGGGCCTCTCCTGGAGCAGTACTTC. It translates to CASSVRERGPLLEQYF.